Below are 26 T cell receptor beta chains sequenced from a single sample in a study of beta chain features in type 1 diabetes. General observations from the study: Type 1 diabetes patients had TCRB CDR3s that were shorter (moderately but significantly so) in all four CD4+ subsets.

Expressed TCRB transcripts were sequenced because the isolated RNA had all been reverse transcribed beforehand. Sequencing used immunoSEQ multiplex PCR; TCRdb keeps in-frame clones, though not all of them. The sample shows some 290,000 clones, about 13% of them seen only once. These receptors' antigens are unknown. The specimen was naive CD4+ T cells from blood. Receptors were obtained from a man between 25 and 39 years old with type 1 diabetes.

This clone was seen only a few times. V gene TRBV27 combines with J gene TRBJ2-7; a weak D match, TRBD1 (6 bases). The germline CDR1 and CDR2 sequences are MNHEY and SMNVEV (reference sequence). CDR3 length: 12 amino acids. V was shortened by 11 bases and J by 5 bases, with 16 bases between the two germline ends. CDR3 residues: CASAGRGHEQYF. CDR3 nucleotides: TGTGCCTCTGCAGGCAGGGGCCACGAGCAGTACTTC.

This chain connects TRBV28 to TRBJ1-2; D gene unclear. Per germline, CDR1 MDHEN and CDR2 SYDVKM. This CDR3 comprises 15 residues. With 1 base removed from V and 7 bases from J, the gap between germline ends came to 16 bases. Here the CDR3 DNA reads TGTGCCAGCAGTTTATCCGGGATCGGGAGGGCTGGCTACACCTTC. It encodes CASSLSGIGRAGYTF.

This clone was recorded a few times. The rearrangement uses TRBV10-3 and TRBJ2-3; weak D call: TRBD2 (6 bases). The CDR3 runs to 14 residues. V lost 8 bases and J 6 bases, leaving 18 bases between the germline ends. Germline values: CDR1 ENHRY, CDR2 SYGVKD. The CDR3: CAIRNGVGGDTQYF. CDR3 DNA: TGTGCCATCCGAAACGGCGTAGGAGGGGATACGCAGTATTTT.

The CDR3 bases are TGTGCCAGCAGCTGGGTAGCTCGTCCCTCCGGGGAGCTGTTTTTT. Translating it yields CASSWVARPSGELFF. V usage is TRBV13 and J usage is TRBJ2-2, with unresolved D. V lost 4 bases to trimming and J lost 6 bases, with 15 bases between them. The CDR3 loop spans 15 amino acids. Germline loops: CDR1 PRHDT, CDR2 FYEKMQ (reference sequence). The full variable domain, completed using reference TRBV13 and TRBJ2-2, is AAGVIQSPRHLIKEKRETATLKCYPIPRHDTVYWYQQGPGQDPQFLISFYEKMQSDKGSIPDRFSAQQFSDYHSELNMSSLELGDSALYFCASSWVARPSGELFFGEGSRLTVL.

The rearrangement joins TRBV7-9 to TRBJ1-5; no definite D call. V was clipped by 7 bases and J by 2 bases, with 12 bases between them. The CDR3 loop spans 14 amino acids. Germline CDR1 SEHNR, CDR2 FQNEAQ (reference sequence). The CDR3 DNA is TGTGCCAGCACACGAGGCAATGGCAATCAGCCCCAGCATTTT. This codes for CASTRGNGNQPQHF.

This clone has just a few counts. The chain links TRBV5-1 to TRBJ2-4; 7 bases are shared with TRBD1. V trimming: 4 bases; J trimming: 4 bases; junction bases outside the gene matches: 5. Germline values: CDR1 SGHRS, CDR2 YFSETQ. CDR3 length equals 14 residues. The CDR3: CASSQRQGKNIQYF. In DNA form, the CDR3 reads TGCGCCAGCAGCCAACGACAGGGAAAAAACATTCAGTACTTC.

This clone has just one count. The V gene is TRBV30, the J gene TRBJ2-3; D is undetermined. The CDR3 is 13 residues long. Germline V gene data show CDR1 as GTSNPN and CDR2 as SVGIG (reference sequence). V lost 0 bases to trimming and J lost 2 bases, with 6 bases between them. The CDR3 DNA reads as TGTGCCTGGAGTGTACACCCCACAGATACGCAGTATTTT. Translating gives CAWSVHPTDTQYF.

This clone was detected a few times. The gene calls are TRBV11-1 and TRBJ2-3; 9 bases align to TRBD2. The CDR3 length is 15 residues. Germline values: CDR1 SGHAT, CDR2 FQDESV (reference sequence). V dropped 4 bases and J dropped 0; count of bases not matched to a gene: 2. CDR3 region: CASSSTSGSTDTQYF. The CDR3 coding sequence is TGTGCCAGCAGCTCAACTAGCGGGAGCACAGATACGCAGTATTTT.

CDR3 residues: CASSPPPGASYNEQFF. The CDR3 DNA follows: TGTGCCAGCAGCCCCCCCCCGGGAGCCTCCTACAATGAGCAGTTCTTC. The chain is built from TRBV9 and TRBJ2-1; weak D call: TRBD2 (6 bases). This CDR3 contains 16 residues. Trimming removed 4 bases from V and 0 bases from J, with 14 bases in between. Germline CDR1 is SGDLS and CDR2 is YYNGEE.

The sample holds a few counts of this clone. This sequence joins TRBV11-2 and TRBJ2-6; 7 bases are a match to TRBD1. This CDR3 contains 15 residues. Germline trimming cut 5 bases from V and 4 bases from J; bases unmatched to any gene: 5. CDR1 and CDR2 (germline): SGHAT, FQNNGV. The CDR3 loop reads CASSPTGSGANVLTF. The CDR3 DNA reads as TGTGCCAGCAGCCCGACAGGGTCAGGGGCCAACGTCCTGACTTTC.

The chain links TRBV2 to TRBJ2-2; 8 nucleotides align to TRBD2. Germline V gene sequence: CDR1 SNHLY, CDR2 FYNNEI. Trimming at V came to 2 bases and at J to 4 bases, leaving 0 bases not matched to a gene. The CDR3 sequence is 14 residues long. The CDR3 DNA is TGTGCCAGCAGTGAACTAGCGGGCACCGGGGAGCTGTTTTTT. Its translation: CASSELAGTGELFF.

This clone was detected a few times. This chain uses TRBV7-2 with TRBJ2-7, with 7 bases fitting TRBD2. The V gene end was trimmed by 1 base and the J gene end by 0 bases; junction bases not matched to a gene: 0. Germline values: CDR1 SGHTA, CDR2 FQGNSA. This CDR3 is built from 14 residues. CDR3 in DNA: TGTGCCAGCAGCTTAGGGGACTACTCCTACGAGCAGTACTTC. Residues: CASSLGDYSYEQYF. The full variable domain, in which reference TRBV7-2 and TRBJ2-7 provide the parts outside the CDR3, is GAGVSQSPSNKVTEKGKDVELRCDPISGHTALYWYRQSLGQGLEFLIYFQGNSAPDKSGLPSDRFSAERTGGSVSTLTIQRTQQEDSAVYLCASSLGDYSYEQYFGPGTRLTVT.

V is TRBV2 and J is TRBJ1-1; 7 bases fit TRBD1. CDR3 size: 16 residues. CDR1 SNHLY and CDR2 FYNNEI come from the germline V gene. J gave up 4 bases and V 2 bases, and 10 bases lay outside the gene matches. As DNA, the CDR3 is TGTGCCAGCAGTGAATGGAGGACAGGATCCGGCACTGAAGCTTTCTTT. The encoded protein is CASSEWRTGSGTEAFF.

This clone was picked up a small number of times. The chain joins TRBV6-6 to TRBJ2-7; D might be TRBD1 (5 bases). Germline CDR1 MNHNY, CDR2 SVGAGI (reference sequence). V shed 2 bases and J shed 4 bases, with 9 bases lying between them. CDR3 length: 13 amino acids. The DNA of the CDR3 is TGTGCCAGCAGTTACGGGGCGCGATACGAGCAGTACTTC. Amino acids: CASSYGARYEQYF.

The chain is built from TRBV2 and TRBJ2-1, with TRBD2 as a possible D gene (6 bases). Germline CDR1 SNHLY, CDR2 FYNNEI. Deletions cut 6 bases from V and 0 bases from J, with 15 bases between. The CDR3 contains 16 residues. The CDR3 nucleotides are TGTGCCAGCAGAGCCCGGGACTTTCGCTCCTACAATGAGCAGTTCTTC. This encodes CASRARDFRSYNEQFF. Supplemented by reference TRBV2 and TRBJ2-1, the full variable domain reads EPEVTQTPSHQVTQMGQEVILRCVPISNHLYFYWYRQILGQKVEFLVSFYNNEISEKSEIFDDQFSVERPDGSNFTLKIRSTKLEDSAMYFCASRARDFRSYNEQFFGPGTRLTVL.

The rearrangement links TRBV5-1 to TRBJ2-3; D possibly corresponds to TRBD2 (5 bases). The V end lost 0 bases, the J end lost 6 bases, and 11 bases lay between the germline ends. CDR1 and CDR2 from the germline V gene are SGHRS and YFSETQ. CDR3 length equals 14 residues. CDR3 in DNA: TGCGCCAGCAGCTTGGGGGAGAGTCTCGATACGCAGTATTTT. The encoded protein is CASSLGESLDTQYF.

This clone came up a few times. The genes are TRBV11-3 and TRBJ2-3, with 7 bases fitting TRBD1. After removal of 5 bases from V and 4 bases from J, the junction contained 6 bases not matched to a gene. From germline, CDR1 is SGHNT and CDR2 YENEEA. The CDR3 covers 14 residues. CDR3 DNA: TGTGCCAGCAGCACAGGGGATCCCGCAGATACGCAGTATTTT. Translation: CASSTGDPADTQYF.

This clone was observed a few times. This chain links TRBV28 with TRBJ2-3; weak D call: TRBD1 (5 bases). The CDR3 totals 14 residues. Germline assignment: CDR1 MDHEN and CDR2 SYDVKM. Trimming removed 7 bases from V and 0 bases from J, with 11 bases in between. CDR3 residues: CASTPQASTDTQYF. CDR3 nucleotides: TGTGCCAGCACCCCACAGGCCAGCACAGATACGCAGTATTTT. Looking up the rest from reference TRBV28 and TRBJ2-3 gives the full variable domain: DVKVTQSSRYLVKRTGEKVFLECVQDMDHENMFWYRQDPGLGLRLIYFSYDVKMKEKGDIPEGYSVSREKKERFSLILESASTNQTSMYLCASTPQASTDTQYFGPGTRLTVL.

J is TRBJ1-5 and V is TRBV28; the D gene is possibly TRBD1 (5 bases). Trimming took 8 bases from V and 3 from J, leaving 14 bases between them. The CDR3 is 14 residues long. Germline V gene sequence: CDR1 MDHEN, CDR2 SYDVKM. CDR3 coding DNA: TGTGCCAGCCTAAGGGGCGGATCCAATCAGCCCCAGCATTTT. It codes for CASLRGGSNQPQHF.

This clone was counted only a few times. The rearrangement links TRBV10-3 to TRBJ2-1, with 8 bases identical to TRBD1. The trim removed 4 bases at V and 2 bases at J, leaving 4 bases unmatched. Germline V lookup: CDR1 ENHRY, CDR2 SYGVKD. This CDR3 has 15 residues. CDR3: CAISGTGSAYNEQFF. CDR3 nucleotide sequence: TGTGCCATCAGTGGGACAGGGAGCGCCTACAATGAGCAGTTCTTC.

CDR3 DNA: TGTGCCTGGAGTCTTGACAGGGGGCGCGAGCAGTACTTC. It yields the protein CAWSLDRGREQYF. The gene calls are TRBV30 and TRBJ2-7; 10 bases agree with TRBD1. The V and J ends lost 2 bases and 6 bases, in that order; junction bases with no gene match: 4. The germline CDR1 and CDR2 sequences are GTSNPN and SVGIG (reference sequence). There are 13 residues in the CDR3.

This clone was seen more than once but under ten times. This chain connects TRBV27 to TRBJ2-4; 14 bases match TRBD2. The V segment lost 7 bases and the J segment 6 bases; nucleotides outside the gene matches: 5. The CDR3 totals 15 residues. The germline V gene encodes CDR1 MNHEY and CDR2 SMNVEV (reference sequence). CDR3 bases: TGTGCCAGCACGGGACTAGCGGGAGTGGGAAACATTCAGTACTTC. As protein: CASTGLAGVGNIQYF.

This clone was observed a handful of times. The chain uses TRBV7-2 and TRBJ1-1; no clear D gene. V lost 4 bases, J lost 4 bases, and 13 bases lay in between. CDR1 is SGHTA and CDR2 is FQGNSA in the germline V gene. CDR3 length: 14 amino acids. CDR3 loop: CASSSTAYGTEAFF. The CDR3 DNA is TGTGCCAGCAGCTCTACAGCCTACGGCACTGAAGCTTTCTTT.

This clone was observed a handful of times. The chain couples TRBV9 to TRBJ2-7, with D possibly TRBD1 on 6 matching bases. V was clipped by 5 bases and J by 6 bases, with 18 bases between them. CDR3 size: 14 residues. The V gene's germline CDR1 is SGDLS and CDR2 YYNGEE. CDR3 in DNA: TGTGCCAGCAGTAGTGGAACAGGGCCTTCCGAGCAGTACTTC. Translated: CASSSGTGPSEQYF.

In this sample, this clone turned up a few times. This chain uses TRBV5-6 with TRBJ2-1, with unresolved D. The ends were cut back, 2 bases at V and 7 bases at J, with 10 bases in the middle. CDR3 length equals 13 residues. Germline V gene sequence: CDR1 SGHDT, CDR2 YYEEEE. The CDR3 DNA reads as TGTGCCAGCAGCTTATTCGAGAGGAATGAGCAGTTCTTC. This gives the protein CASSLFERNEQFF.

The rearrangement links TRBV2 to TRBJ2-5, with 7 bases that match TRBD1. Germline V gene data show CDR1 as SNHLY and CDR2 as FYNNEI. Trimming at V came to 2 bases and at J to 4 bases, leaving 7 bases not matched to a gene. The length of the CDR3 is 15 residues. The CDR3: CASSERTGAGETQYF. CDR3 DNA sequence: TGTGCCAGCAGTGAACGTACAGGGGCGGGAGAGACCCAGTACTTC.